This is a list of T cell receptor beta chains from one sample in a study of blood T cell repertoires in COVID-19. Sequencing used immunoSEQ multiplex PCR; TCRdb keeps in-frame clones, though not all of them. The table shows 200,000 to 250,000 clones, with approximately 81% occurring only once. Sequences were obtained from PBMCs or T cells enriched from blood (not recorded which). Source of these receptors: a man between 35 and 55 years old who had recovered from COVID-19. Each CDR3 is given with its conserved first and last residue. D genes are given only for firm matches. A clone size is listed for some rows: how often the clone was seen (once, few, many), or a class if it is expanded.

size: NA
D: NA
V: TRBV7-9
J: TRBJ1-4
CDR3: CASSLSGENEKLFF
DNA: TGTGCCAGCAGCTTATCAGGGGAAAATGAAAAACTGTTTTTT

size: NA
D: NA
V: TRBV7-2
J: TRBJ2-3
CDR3: CASSLANGLNTDTQYF
DNA: TGTGCCAGCAGCTTAGCGAATGGACTTAACACAGATACGCAGTATTTT

size: NA
D: TRBD2
V: TRBV28
J: TRBJ2-1
CDR3: CASRRTSGYDNEQFF
DNA: TGTGCCAGCAGGAGGACTAGCGGGTACGACAATGAGCAGTTCTTC

size: once
D: NA
V: TRBV12-5
J: TRBJ1-2
CDR3: CATHGGYGYTF
DNA: TGTGCTACTCACGGGGGGTATGGCTACACCTTC

size: NA
D: TRBD2
V: TRBV30
J: TRBJ2-5
CDR3: CAWAGVAGGQYF
DNA: TGTGCCTGGGCGGGAGTAGCGGGAGGCCAGTACTTC

size: NA
D: NA
V: TRBV5-1
J: TRBJ1-3
CDR3: CASSPLLGNTIYF
DNA: TGCGCCAGCAGCCCCCTATTAGGAAACACCATATATTTT

size: NA
D: NA
V: TRBV7-8
J: TRBJ2-7
CDR3: CASSLGLGGYEQYF
DNA: TGTGCCAGCAGCTTAGGACTCGGTGGCTACGAGCAGTACTTC

size: NA
D: NA
V: TRBV18
J: TRBJ2-1
CDR3: CASSLGGNEQFF
DNA: TGTGCCAGCTCACTAGGAGGCAATGAGCAGTTCTTC

size: NA
D: TRBD2
V: TRBV18
J: TRBJ2-5
CDR3: CASSPPWTSRETQYF
DNA: TGTGCCAGCTCACCGCCTTGGACTAGTCGGGAGACCCAGTACTTC

size: once
D: TRBD1
V: TRBV19
J: TRBJ1-5
CDR3: CASIETGGLRNQPQHF
DNA: TGTGCCAGCATCGAGACAGGGGGCTTGAGAAATCAGCCCCAGCATTTT

size: NA
D: TRBD1
V: TRBV29-1
J: TRBJ1-2
CDR3: CSVATTGVYGYTF
DNA: TGCAGCGTAGCCACAACAGGGGTCTATGGCTACACCTTC

size: NA
D: TRBD2
V: TRBV27
J: TRBJ2-2
CDR3: CASSLPGLAGSGGELFF
DNA: TGTGCCAGCAGTTTACCGGGACTAGCGGGATCGGGCGGGGAGCTGTTTTTT

size: NA
D: TRBD2
V: TRBV10-3
J: TRBJ2-5
CDR3: CAISAVAGRKQETQYF
DNA: TGTGCCATCAGTGCTGTAGCGGGGCGAAAACAAGAGACCCAGTACTTC

size: NA
D: TRBD2
V: TRBV5-1
J: TRBJ2-3
CDR3: CASSFLAGEDTQYF
DNA: TGCGCCAGCAGCTTCCTAGCGGGAGAAGATACGCAGTATTTT

size: NA
D: TRBD2
V: TRBV5-6
J: TRBJ2-5
CDR3: CASSYVLAGAEETQYF
DNA: TGTGCCAGCAGCTACGTTCTAGCGGGAGCGGAGGAGACCCAGTACTTC

size: NA
D: NA
V: TRBV3-1/TRBV3-2
J: TRBJ1-5
CDR3: CASSPTGSGQPQHF
DNA: TGTGCCAGCAGCCCCACAGGGTCAGGTCAGCCCCAGCATTTT

size: NA
D: NA
V: TRBV10-2
J: TRBJ2-5
CDR3: CASSVTGQETQYF
DNA: TGCGCCAGCAGTGTGACAGGCCAAGAGACCCAGTACTTC

size: NA
D: NA
V: TRBV19
J: TRBJ2-6
CDR3: CASKGASPLGGANVLTF
DNA: TGTGCCAGTAAGGGAGCAAGTCCCTTGGGGGGGGCCAACGTCCTGACTTTC

size: NA
D: TRBD1
V: TRBV29-1
J: TRBJ1-2
CDR3: CSVRLQQGAGGYTF
DNA: TGCAGCGTTCGATTACAGCAGGGGGCTGGTGGCTACACCTTC

size: NA
D: TRBD1
V: TRBV19
J: TRBJ2-2
CDR3: CASRSRDRGQYGELFF
DNA: TGTGCCAGTAGGTCCCGGGACAGGGGGCAGTACGGGGAGCTGTTTTTT

size: NA
D: NA
V: TRBV29-1
J: TRBJ2-5
CDR3: CSVSPEETQYF
DNA: TGCAGCGTCTCTCCAGAAGAGACCCAGTACTTC

size: once
D: TRBD1
V: TRBV4-2
J: TRBJ1-6
CDR3: CASSPGQGRNSPLHF
DNA: TGTGCCAGCAGTCCCGGACAGGGGCGCAATTCACCCCTCCACTTT

size: NA
D: NA
V: TRBV7-8
J: TRBJ2-7
CDR3: CASSLLAPNGEQYF
DNA: TGTGCCAGCAGCTTATTAGCGCCTAACGGGGAGCAGTACTTC

size: once
D: NA
V: TRBV5-5
J: TRBJ1-6
CDR3: CASSRAERSPLHF
DNA: TGTGCCAGCAGTCGCGCCGAGCGGTCACCCCTCCACTTT

size: NA
D: TRBD1
V: TRBV6-1
J: TRBJ1-1
CDR3: CASSEVWTGVVTEAFF
DNA: TGTGCCAGCAGTGAAGTCTGGACAGGGGTTGTCACTGAAGCTTTCTTT

size: NA
D: NA
V: TRBV28
J: TRBJ2-5
CDR3: CASSLFSGVGPETQYF
DNA: TGTGCCAGCAGTTTATTTTCGGGGGTTGGGCCAGAGACCCAGTACTTC

size: once
D: TRBD1
V: TRBV7-3
J: TRBJ2-2
CDR3: CASSQQGHTGELFF
DNA: TGTGCCAGCAGCCAACAGGGGCACACCGGGGAGCTGTTTTTT

size: NA
D: NA
V: TRBV30
J: TRBJ2-3
CDR3: CAWAGATHFTDTQYF
DNA: TGTGCATGGGCCGGAGCCACCCATTTCACAGATACGCAGTATTTT

size: NA
D: NA
V: TRBV19
J: TRBJ2-7
CDR3: CASSSTGPSYEQYF
DNA: TGTGCCAGTAGTTCGACAGGACCTTCCTACGAGCAGTACTTC

size: NA
D: NA
V: TRBV28
J: TRBJ1-1
CDR3: CASRQTWRNTNTEAFF
DNA: TGTGCCAGCAGACAAACCTGGCGGAACACGAACACTGAAGCTTTCTTT

size: NA
D: NA
V: TRBV4-1
J: TRBJ2-1
CDR3: CASSQDPTSDEQFF
DNA: TGCGCCAGCAGCCAAGATCCAACCAGCGATGAGCAGTTCTTC

size: once
D: TRBD1
V: TRBV28
J: TRBJ1-1
CDR3: CASSFDRGPGTEAFF
DNA: TGTGCCAGCAGTTTCGACAGGGGGCCGGGAACTGAAGCTTTCTTT

size: few
D: NA
V: TRBV11-3
J: TRBJ2-1
CDR3: CASSFGGSGSGEQFF
DNA: TGTGCCAGCAGCTTCGGCGGTTCGGGTTCTGGGGAGCAGTTCTTC

size: NA
D: TRBD1
V: TRBV2
J: TRBJ2-2
CDR3: CASTRQGAAGTGELFF
DNA: TGTGCCAGCACTCGGCAGGGGGCGGCGGGCACCGGGGAGCTGTTTTTT

size: NA
D: TRBD1
V: TRBV2
J: TRBJ1-1
CDR3: CASNRQGNTEAFF
DNA: TGTGCCAGCAATCGACAGGGAAACACTGAAGCTTTCTTT

size: NA
D: NA
V: TRBV2
J: TRBJ1-3
CDR3: CASMGSGRNTIYF
DNA: TGTGCCAGCATGGGCTCTGGCAGAAACACCATATATTTT

size: NA
D: NA
V: TRBV30
J: TRBJ1-2
CDR3: CAWSVWQANYGYTF
DNA: TGTGCCTGGAGTGTGTGGCAGGCAAACTATGGCTACACCTTC

size: NA
D: TRBD1
V: TRBV13
J: TRBJ1-6
CDR3: CASSTLTGDNSPLHF
DNA: TGTGCCAGCAGCACCTTGACAGGGGATAATTCACCCCTCCACTTT

size: NA
D: NA
V: TRBV4-2
J: TRBJ2-7
CDR3: CASSPRRSSYEQYF
DNA: TGTGCCAGCAGCCCCCGGAGAAGCTCCTACGAGCAGTACTTC

size: NA
D: TRBD1
V: TRBV19
J: TRBJ1-6
CDR3: CASTGTGGNSPLHF
DNA: TGTGCCAGTACCGGGACAGGGGGAAATTCACCCCTCCACTTT

size: NA
D: NA
V: TRBV19
J: TRBJ2-7
CDR3: CASSMGAFSSYEQYF
DNA: TGTGCCAGTAGTATGGGGGCCTTCAGCTCCTACGAGCAGTACTTC

size: NA
D: NA
V: TRBV29-1
J: TRBJ2-1
CDR3: CSVEDAGSRSSYNEQFF
DNA: TGCAGCGTTGAAGACGCCGGGTCCCGGAGCTCCTACAATGAGCAGTTCTTC

size: NA
D: TRBD2
V: TRBV28
J: TRBJ2-1
CDR3: CATTTGGSSYNEQFF
DNA: TGTGCCACCACGACCGGGGGGAGCTCCTACAATGAGCAGTTCTTC

size: NA
D: NA
V: TRBV12-3/TRBV12-4
J: TRBJ1-5
CDR3: CASNGRVNQPQHF
DNA: TGTGCCAGCAACGGGAGGGTCAATCAGCCCCAGCATTTT

size: NA
D: NA
V: TRBV18
J: TRBJ2-7
CDR3: CASSPDATEQQYF
DNA: TGTGCCAGCTCACCCGATGCGACAGAACAGCAGTACTTC

size: NA
D: NA
V: TRBV7-2
J: TRBJ2-1
CDR3: CASRGTSSYNEQFF
DNA: TGTGCCAGCAGGGGTACTAGCTCCTACAATGAGCAGTTCTTC

size: NA
D: NA
V: TRBV5-5
J: TRBJ2-7
CDR3: CASSLAVPTYEQYF
DNA: TGTGCCAGCAGCTTGGCAGTACCCACCTACGAGCAGTACTTC

size: few
D: NA
V: TRBV2
J: TRBJ1-2
CDR3: CASSARGTSNYGYTF
DNA: TGTGCCAGCAGTGCGCGGGGCACCTCTAACTATGGCTACACCTTC

size: NA
D: NA
V: TRBV6-2/TRBV6-3
J: TRBJ1-5
CDR3: CASSIRDNQPQHF
DNA: TGTGCCAGCAGTATCCGGGACAATCAGCCCCAGCATTTT

size: NA
D: NA
V: TRBV6-5
J: TRBJ1-3
CDR3: CASSRGRGGENTIYF
DNA: TGTGCCAGCAGTCGGGGAAGGGGAGGAGAAAACACCATATATTTT